The 18 T cell receptor beta chains listed next were all sequenced from one sample in a study of T cells after yellow fever vaccination. TCRdb reprocessed the 5' RACE reads with MiXCR, giving one entry per CDR3 protein. The data show 500,000 to 650,000 distinct CDR3 sequences, approximately 16% seen once. The sample was PBMCs, taken about 5 days after the first yellow fever vaccination. The receptors shown here come from a man between 18 and 29 years old who received the YFV17D yellow fever vaccine.

A few counts support this clonotype. The chain carries TRBV7-9 and TRBJ2-1; 10 positions agree with TRBD1. Germline CDR1 SEHNR, CDR2 FQNEAQ (reference sequence). Losses at the gene ends were 3 bases for V and 8 bases for J; bases not matched to a gene: 4. The CDR3 has 14 amino acids. This CDR3 reads CASSLGTGADEQFF. CDR3 sequence (DNA): TGTGCCAGCAGCTTGGGGACAGGGGCCGATGAGCAGTTCTTC.

The V gene is TRBV7-9, the J gene TRBJ2-3; 10 bases map to TRBD2. CDR3 length: 16 residues. CDR1 is SEHNR and CDR2 is FQNEAQ in the germline V gene (reference sequence). The J segment lost 4 bases and the V segment lost 4 bases, leaving 8 bases of the junction unmatched. CDR3 residues: CASSSTGLAVPDTQYF. The CDR3 DNA is TGTGCCAGCAGCTCAACCGGACTAGCGGTACCAGATACGCAGTATTTT. Using reference TRBV7-9 and TRBJ2-3 for the parts outside the CDR3, the full variable domain is DTGVSQNPRHKITKRGQNVTFRCDPISEHNRLYWYRQTLGQGPEFLTYFQNEAQLEKSRLLSDRFSAERPKGSFSTLEIQRTEQGDSAMYLCASSSTGLAVPDTQYFGPGTRLTVL.

This clonotype came up a few times. The chain recombines TRBV19 with TRBJ2-3, with 10 bases matching TRBD1. Germline CDR1 and CDR2: LNHDA and SQIVND (reference sequence). The ends lost 10 bases at V and 2 bases at J; junction bases unmatched: 9. The CDR3 contains 15 residues. CDR3 amino acids: CATKPGTGVTDTQYF. The CDR3, as DNA: TGTGCCACCAAACCCGGGACAGGGGTCACAGATACGCAGTATTTT.

This clonotype occurred a few times. The chain joins TRBV7-6 to TRBJ1-1; tentative D call: TRBD1 (6 bases). CDR1 SGHVS and CDR2 FNYEAQ come from the germline V gene. The CDR3 totals 11 residues. Trimming cost V 8 bases and J 8 bases, with 12 bases left between them. CDR3 region: CASGAGGEAFF. CDR3 coding DNA: TGTGCCAGCGGAGCGGGGGGCGAAGCTTTCTTT. The full variable domain, with the rest looked up from reference TRBV7-6 and TRBJ1-1, is GAGVSQSPRYKVTKRGQDVALRCDPISGHVSLYWYRQALGQGPEFLTYFNYEAQQDKSGLPNDRFSAERPEGSISTLTIQRTEQRDSAMYRCASGAGGEAFFGQGTRLTVV.

This clonotype was observed a few times. The gene calls are TRBV4-3 and TRBJ1-1, with no clear D. V lost 1 base and J lost 0, with 24 bases in between. Germline CDR1 reads LGHNA; CDR2 reads YSLEER. The CDR3 is made up of 20 amino acids. The CDR3 region is CASSQGTDIFEELMNTEAFF. As DNA, the CDR3 is TGCGCCAGCAGCCAAGGCACTGACATATTTGAAGAACTTATGAACACTGAAGCTTTCTTT.

The sample holds a few counts of this clonotype. The DNA for the CDR3 is TGCAGTGCTAGTTCAGGGGGCTCCTACGAGCAGTACTTC. Translating it yields CSASSGGSYEQYF. The chain uses TRBV20-1 and TRBJ2-7; 7 nucleotides line up with TRBD1. Germline trimming cut 3 bases from V and 0 bases from J; bases unmatched to any gene: 2. The length of the CDR3 is 13 residues. Germline V gene sequence: CDR1 DFQATT, CDR2 SNEGSKA (reference sequence).

The rearrangement links TRBV4-1 to TRBJ1-2, with 8 bases identical to TRBD1. This CDR3 comprises 18 residues. CDR1 and CDR2 from the germline V gene are MGHRA and YSYEKL. V lost 6 bases and J lost 2; bases outside the gene matches: 17. CDR3 sequence (DNA): TGCGCCAGCAGTCAATTACTGCGGACAGGGTACAACAACTATGGCTACACCTTC. It encodes CASSQLLRTGYNNYGYTF.

This rearrangement joins TRBV12-3 or TRBV12-4 to TRBJ1-2; no definite D call. V was clipped by 3 bases and J by 6 bases, with 8 bases between them. This CDR3 is 12 amino acids long. The DNA of the CDR3 is TGTGCCAGCAGTTTCGTGGGGAATGGCTACACCTTC. It codes for CASSFVGNGYTF.

The V and J genes are TRBV28 and TRBJ2-7, with D perhaps matching TRBD2 (6 bases). The CDR3 is 15 residues long. Trimming took off 6 bases at V and 6 bases at J, with 21 bases between the two ends. Germline V gene lookup returns CDR1 MDHEN and CDR2 SYDVKM. The CDR3: CASRHPGSGSFEQYV. The CDR3 coding sequence is TGTGCCAGCAGGCATCCGGGTAGCGGTAGCTTCGAGCAGTACGTC.

The rearrangement joins TRBV2 to TRBJ2-7, with no clear D. V was pared by 7 bases and J by 3 bases, with 13 bases between. This CDR3 contains 13 residues. The germline CDR1 and CDR2 sequences are SNHLY and FYNNEI. CDR3 sequence: CASTSLTSYEQYF. CDR3 sequence (DNA): TGTGCCAGCACCAGCCTCACCAGCTACGAGCAGTACTTC.

The V call is TRBV12-3 or TRBV12-4, the J call TRBJ2-2; D not certain. The CDR3 has 13 residues. V shed 6 bases and J shed 6 bases, with 11 bases lying between them. This CDR3 is CASRQQWSGELFF. The CDR3 nucleotides read TGTGCCAGCAGACAACAGTGGTCCGGGGAGCTGTTTTTT.

V is TRBV4-1 and J is TRBJ1-1; D is ambiguous. Germline CDR1 MGHRA, CDR2 YSYEKL. CDR3 length: 14 residues. V shed 4 bases and J shed 0 bases, with 9 bases lying between them. CDR3 loop: CASSLLTMNTEAFF. For the CDR3, the DNA is TGCGCCAGCAGCCTTTTAACGATGAACACTGAAGCTTTCTTT.

This clonotype occurred many times. This chain joins TRBV5-1 and TRBJ2-3; D unresolved. The germline V gene has CDR1 SGHRS and CDR2 YFSETQ. There are 12 residues in the CDR3. V dropped 2 bases and J dropped 2 bases, with 3 bases sitting between them. The CDR3 sequence: CASSLHTDTQYF. The CDR3, as DNA: TGCGCCAGCAGCTTACACACAGATACGCAGTATTTT.

This clonotype was recorded a few times. This chain links TRBV4-2 with TRBJ2-7; 9 nucleotides align to TRBD2. CDR3 length equals 17 residues. Trimming removed 0 bases from V and 0 bases from J; junction bases left unmatched: 6. The germline gives CDR1 LGHNA, CDR2 YNFKEQ. CDR3 nucleotide sequence: TGTGCCAGCAGCCAAGATGGTAGCGGGGGTAACTCCTACGAGCAGTACTTC. It codes for CASSQDGSGGNSYEQYF.

V gene TRBV18 combines with J gene TRBJ2-5; 7 positions match TRBD1. Germline V gene data show CDR1 as KGHSH and CDR2 as LQKENI. The trim removed 2 bases at V and 4 bases at J, leaving 7 bases unmatched. The CDR3 is made up of 15 amino acids. The CDR3 loop is CASSPRTGAGETQYF. The DNA of the CDR3 is TGTGCCAGCTCACCAAGAACAGGGGCGGGAGAGACCCAGTACTTC.

The V call is TRBV12-3 or TRBV12-4, the J call TRBJ1-2, with TRBD1 as a possible D gene (5 bases). This CDR3 region has 12 residues. The V end lost 1 base, the J end lost 8 bases, and 8 bases lay between the germline ends. In nucleotides, the CDR3 is TGTGCCAGCAGTTTAGGGGGACCCGGCTACACCTTC. Amino acids: CASSLGGPGYTF.

The table lists this clonotype with a few counts. V gene TRBV19 combines with J gene TRBJ1-1; 9 bases agree with TRBD1. CDR1 is LNHDA, CDR2 SQIVND, per germline (reference sequence). V lost 7 bases and J lost 5; bases outside the gene matches: 17. This CDR3 has 17 amino acids. This CDR3 reads CASTRTITGGVRTEAFF. The DNA of the CDR3 is TGTGCCAGTACCCGAACCATAACAGGGGGCGTGCGAACTGAAGCTTTCTTT.

The genes are TRBV4-2 and TRBJ2-3; D gene ambiguous. CDR3 length: 13 amino acids. Trimming shortened V by 10 bases and J by 2 bases, and 13 bases separated the two germline ends. Germline loops: CDR1 LGHNA, CDR2 YNFKEQ. CDR3 region: CAMGPAATDTQYF. CDR3 nucleotides: TGTGCCATGGGCCCCGCGGCCACAGATACGCAGTATTTT.